This T cell receptor beta chain was documented in a study of cytomegalovirus exposure and HLA in healthy donors. Regarding the study as a whole: TRBV6-2, TRBV6-3 and other indistinguishable V segments were excluded.

V lost 2 bases and J 4 bases, leaving 11 bases between the germline ends. Germline V gives CDR1 SNHLY, CDR2 FYNNEI. The CDR3 totals 14 residues. A multiplex PCR was run with 60 Vbeta primers and 13 Jbeta primers. Sequencing used immunoSEQ multiplex PCR; TCRdb keeps in-frame clones, though not all of them. The data hold about 160,000 clones, with over 80% observed a single time. Of note for this clone: Its antigen is as yet unknown.

The sample consisted of PBMCs. The V gene is TRBV2, the J gene TRBJ1-2; D gene uncertain. The source of this sequence is a human donor in good health. The CDR3 reads CASSEFPDLYGYTF. Here the CDR3 DNA reads TGTGCCAGCAGTGAATTTCCAGATCTCTATGGCTACACCTTC.